What follows describes a single TCR beta chain. Its specificity is not known. Sequencing was performed with immunoSEQ multiplex PCR; in TCRdb, only in-frame clones are kept and a portion is missing. The profile shows some 140,000 clones, roughly nine tenths of them singletons. These data originate in a study of T cell responses to AZD1222 COVID-19 vaccine. Study context: Pooling of second doses given at about 4 or about 12 weeks was done. Study-level results: No repertoire was sampled before or during the peak T cell response, only after it.

Trimming took 4 bases from V and 14 from J; bases not matched to a gene: 8. The CDR3 has 13 residues. Germline V gene sequence: CDR1 SGHTA, CDR2 FQGTGA. The material sequenced was peripheral blood, taken on day 0 of AZD1222 vaccination. This receptor was identified in an adult in good health. The V and J genes are TRBV7-3 and TRBJ1-6, with TRBD1 matching 7 bases. The CDR3 loop is CASSYIHGQALHF. CDR3 DNA sequence: TGTGCCAGCAGCTACATCCATGGACAGGCCCTCCACTTT.